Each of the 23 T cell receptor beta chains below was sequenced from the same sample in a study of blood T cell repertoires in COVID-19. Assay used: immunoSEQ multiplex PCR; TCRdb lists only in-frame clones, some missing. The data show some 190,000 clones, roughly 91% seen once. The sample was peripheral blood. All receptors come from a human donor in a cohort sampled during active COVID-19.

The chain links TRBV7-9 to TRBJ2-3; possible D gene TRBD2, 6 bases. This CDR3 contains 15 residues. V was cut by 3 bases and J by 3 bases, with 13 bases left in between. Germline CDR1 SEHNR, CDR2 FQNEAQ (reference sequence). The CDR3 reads CASSLRGSQTDTQYF. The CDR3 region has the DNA TGTGCCAGCAGCTTGCGGGGCAGTCAGACAGATACGCAGTATTTT.

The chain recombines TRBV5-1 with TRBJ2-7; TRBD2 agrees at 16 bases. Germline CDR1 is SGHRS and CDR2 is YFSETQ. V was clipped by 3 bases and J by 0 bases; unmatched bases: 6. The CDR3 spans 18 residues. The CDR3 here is CASSWRGTSGGASYEQYF. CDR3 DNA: TGCGCCAGCAGCTGGCGCGGGACTAGCGGGGGGGCCTCCTACGAGCAGTACTTC.

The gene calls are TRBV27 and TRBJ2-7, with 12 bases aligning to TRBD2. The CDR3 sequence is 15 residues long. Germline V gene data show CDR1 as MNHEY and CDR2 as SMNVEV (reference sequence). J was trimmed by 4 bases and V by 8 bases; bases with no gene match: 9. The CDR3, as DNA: TGTGCCAGCTTTGGAAGGACTAGCGGGATATACGAGCAGTACTTC. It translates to CASFGRTSGIYEQYF.

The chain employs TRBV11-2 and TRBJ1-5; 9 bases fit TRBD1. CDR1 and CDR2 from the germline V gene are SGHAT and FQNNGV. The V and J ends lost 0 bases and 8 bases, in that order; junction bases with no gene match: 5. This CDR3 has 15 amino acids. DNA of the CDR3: TGTGCCAGCAGCTTAGATCGGACAGGGGTTGAGCCCCAGCATTTT. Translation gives CASSLDRTGVEPQHF.

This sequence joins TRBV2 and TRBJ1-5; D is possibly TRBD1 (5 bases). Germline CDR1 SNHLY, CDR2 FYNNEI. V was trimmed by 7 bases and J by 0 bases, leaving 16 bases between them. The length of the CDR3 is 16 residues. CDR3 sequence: CASTQEGTLSNQPQHF. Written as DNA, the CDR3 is TGTGCCAGCACCCAAGAGGGGACTCTTAGCAATCAGCCCCAGCATTTT.

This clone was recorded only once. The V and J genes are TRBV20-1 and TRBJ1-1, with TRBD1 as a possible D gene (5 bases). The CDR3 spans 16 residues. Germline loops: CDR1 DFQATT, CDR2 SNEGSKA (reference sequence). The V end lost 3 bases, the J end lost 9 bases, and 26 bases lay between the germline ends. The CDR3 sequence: CSASGGGSLNSFKAFF. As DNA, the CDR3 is TGCAGTGCTAGTGGGGGGGGGTCCCTGAATAGTTTCAAAGCTTTCTTT.

The CDR3 sequence is CASRPGQNNSPLHF. CDR3 nucleotide sequence: TGTGCCAGCAGACCGGGACAGAATAATTCACCCCTCCACTTT. The V call is TRBV9, the J call TRBJ1-6; 7 nucleotides line up with TRBD1. Germline lookup yields CDR1 SGDLS and CDR2 YYNGEE. V was clipped by 5 bases and J by 5 bases; unmatched bases: 4. The CDR3 length is 14 residues. Looking up the rest from reference TRBV9 and TRBJ1-6 gives the full variable domain: DSGVTQTPKHLITATGQRVTLRCSPRSGDLSVYWYQQSLDQGLQFLIQYYNGEERAKGNILERFSAQQFPDLHSELNLSSLELGDSALYFCASRPGQNNSPLHFGNGTRLTVT.

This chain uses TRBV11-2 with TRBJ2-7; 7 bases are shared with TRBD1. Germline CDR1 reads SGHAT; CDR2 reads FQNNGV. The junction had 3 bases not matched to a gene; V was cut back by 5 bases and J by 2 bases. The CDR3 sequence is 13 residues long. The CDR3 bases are TGTGCCAGCAGCCGGGACAGCACCTACGAGCAGTACTTC. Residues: CASSRDSTYEQYF.

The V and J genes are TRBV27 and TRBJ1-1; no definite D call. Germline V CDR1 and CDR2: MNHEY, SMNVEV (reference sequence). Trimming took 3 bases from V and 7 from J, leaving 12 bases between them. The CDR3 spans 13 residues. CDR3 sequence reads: CASSFRVANEAFF. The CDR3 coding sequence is TGTGCCAGCAGTTTTCGGGTTGCGAATGAAGCTTTCTTT.

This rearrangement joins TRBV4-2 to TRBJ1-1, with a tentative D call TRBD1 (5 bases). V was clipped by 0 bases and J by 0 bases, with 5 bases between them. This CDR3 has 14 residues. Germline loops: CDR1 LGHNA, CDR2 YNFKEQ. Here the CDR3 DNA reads TGTGCCAGCAGCCAAGACAGGGTGAACACTGAAGCTTTCTTT. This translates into CASSQDRVNTEAFF.

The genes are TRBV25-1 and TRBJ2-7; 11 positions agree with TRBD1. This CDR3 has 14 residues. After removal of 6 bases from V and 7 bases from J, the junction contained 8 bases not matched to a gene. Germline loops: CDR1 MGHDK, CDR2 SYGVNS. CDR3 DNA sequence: TGTGCCAGCAGGAGAGGACAGGGGGCGCGTGAGCAGTACTTC. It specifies CASRRGQGAREQYF.

CDR3 nucleotide sequence: TGCGCCAGCAGCCAAGATCTTGGTGGACTAGCGTTAAACAATGAGCAGTTCTTC. This encodes CASSQDLGGLALNNEQFF. V and J are TRBV4-3 and TRBJ2-1; 9 nucleotides line up with TRBD2. Trimming at V came to 0 bases and at J to 5 bases, leaving 11 bases not matched to a gene. There are 18 residues in the CDR3. Germline lookup yields CDR1 LGHNA and CDR2 YSLEER.

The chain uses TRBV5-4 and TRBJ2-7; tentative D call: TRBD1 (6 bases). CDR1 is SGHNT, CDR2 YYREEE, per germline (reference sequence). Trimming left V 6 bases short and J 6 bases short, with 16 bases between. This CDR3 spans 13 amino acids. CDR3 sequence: CASIEKKQGEQYF. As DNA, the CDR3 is TGTGCCAGCATCGAGAAAAAACAGGGCGAGCAGTACTTC. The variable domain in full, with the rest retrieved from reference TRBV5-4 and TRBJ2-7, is ETGVTQSPTHLIKTRGQQVTLRCSSQSGHNTVSWYQQALGQGPQFIFQYYREEENGRGNFPPRFSGLQFPNYSSELNVNALELDDSALYLCASIEKKQGEQYFGPGTRLTVT.

This CDR3 is CASSFETGHTDTQYF. DNA of the CDR3: TGTGCCAGCAGCTTCGAGACTGGACACACAGATACGCAGTATTTT. This chain joins TRBV5-4 and TRBJ2-3; D perhaps matches TRBD1 (5 bases). Germline CDR1 SGHNT, CDR2 YYREEE (reference sequence). The CDR3 runs to 15 residues. V lost 2 bases to trimming and J lost 2 bases, with 12 bases between them.

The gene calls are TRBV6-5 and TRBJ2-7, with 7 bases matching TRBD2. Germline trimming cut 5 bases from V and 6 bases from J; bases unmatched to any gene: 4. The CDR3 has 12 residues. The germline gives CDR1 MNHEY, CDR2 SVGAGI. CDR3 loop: CASSRIAGEQYF. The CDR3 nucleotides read TGTGCCAGCAGTCGTATAGCGGGCGAGCAGTACTTC.

The CDR3 DNA is TGTGCCACTTGGACAGGACGTACTAATGAAAAACTGTTTTTT. Its translation: CATWTGRTNEKLFF. J is TRBJ1-4 and V is TRBV10-3, with 7 bases matching TRBD1. J lost 2 bases, V lost 10 bases, and 7 bases had no gene match. The CDR3 runs 14 residues. Germline-derived CDR1 and CDR2 are ENHRY and SYGVKD.

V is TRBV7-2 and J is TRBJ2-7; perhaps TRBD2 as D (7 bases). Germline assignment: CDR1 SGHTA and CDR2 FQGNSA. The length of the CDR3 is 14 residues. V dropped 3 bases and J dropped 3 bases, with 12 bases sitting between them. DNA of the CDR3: TGTGCCAGCAGCTTCGGACTAGGGGGCTACGAGCAGTACTTC. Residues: CASSFGLGGYEQYF.

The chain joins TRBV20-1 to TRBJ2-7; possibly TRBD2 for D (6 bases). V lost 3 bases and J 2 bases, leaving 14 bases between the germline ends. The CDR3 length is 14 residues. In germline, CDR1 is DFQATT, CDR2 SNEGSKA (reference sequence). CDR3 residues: CSASGTYGAYEQYF. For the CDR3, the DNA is TGCAGTGCTAGTGGGACTTACGGAGCCTACGAGCAGTACTTC.

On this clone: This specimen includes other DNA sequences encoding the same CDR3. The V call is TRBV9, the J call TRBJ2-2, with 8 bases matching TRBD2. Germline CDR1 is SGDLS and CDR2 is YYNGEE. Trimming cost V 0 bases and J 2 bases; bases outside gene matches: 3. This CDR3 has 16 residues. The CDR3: CASSVGLAGNTGELFF. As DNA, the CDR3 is TGTGCCAGCAGCGTAGGGCTAGCGGGCAACACCGGGGAGCTGTTTTTT.

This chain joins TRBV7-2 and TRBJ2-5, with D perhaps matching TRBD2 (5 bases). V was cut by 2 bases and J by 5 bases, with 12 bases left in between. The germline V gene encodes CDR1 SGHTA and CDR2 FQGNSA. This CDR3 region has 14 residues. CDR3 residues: CASSLPGGGETQYF. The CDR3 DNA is TGTGCCAGCAGCTTACCGGGCGGCGGGGAGACCCAGTACTTC.

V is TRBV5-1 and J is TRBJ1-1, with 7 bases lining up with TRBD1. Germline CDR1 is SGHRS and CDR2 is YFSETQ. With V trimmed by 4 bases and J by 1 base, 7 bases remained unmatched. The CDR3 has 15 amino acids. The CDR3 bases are TGCGCCAGCAGCCCACAAACAGGGGCGAACACTGAAGCTTTCTTT. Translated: CASSPQTGANTEAFF.

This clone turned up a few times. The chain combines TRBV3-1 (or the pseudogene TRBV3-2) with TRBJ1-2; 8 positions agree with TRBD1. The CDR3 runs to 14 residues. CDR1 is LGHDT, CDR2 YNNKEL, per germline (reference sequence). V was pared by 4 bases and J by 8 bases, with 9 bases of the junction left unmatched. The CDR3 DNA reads TGTGCCAGCAGCCCACAGGGGGGCCATTTCGGCTACACCTTC. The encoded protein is CASSPQGGHFGYTF.

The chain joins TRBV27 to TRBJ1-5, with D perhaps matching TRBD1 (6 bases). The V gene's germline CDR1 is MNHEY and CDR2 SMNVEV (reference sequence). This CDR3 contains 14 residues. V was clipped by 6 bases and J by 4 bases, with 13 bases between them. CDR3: CASSLGAENQPQHF. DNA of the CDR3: TGTGCCAGCAGCTTGGGGGCAGAAAATCAGCCCCAGCATTTT.